These T cell receptor beta chains were read from a single sample in a study of CD8 T cells in ankylosing spondylitis. TCRdb ran MiXCR on the 5' RACE reads and lists one entry per CDR3 protein. Here the sample spans over 450,000 distinct CDR3 sequences, more than 9.5% being singletons. Sequenced input: blood, either unsorted or a sorted T cell fraction (not recorded which). Source of these receptors: a male donor with ankylosing spondylitis. Both conserved end residues are part of each CDR3. D genes are given only for firm matches. A clone size is listed for some rows: how often the clone was seen (once, few, many), or a class if it is expanded.

J gene: TRBJ2-1; V gene: TRBV6-2/TRBV6-3; D gene: TRBD2; clone size: -; CDR3 DNA: TGTGCCAGCAGTTACGGGAGGGCCAATGAGCAGTTCTTC; CDR3 protein: CASSYGRANEQFF
J gene: TRBJ2-1; V gene: TRBV3-1; D gene: TRBD2; clone size: -; CDR3 DNA: TGTGCCAGCAGCCTGGGGACTAGCCCACCGCGGGAGCAGTTCTTC; CDR3 protein: CASSLGTSPPREQFF
J gene: TRBJ2-1; V gene: TRBV24-1; D gene: TRBD1; clone size: -; CDR3 DNA: TGTGCCACCAGTGATCGCTCCCCCGGGACAGGGGTCTACAATGAGCAGTTCTTC; CDR3 protein: CATSDRSPGTGVYNEQFF
J gene: TRBJ2-3; V gene: TRBV18; D gene: TRBD2; clone size: -; CDR3 DNA: TGTGCCAGCTCACCTTCGGGAGGGACGTCCGATACGCAGTATTTT; CDR3 protein: CASSPSGGTSDTQYF
J gene: TRBJ2-1; V gene: TRBV3-1; D gene: -; clone size: few; CDR3 DNA: TGTGCCAGCAGCCAAGTCGCGAACACCTACAATGAGCAGTTCTTC; CDR3 protein: CASSQVANTYNEQFF
J gene: TRBJ2-1; V gene: TRBV3-1; D gene: -; clone size: few; CDR3 DNA: TGTGCCAGCAGCCAAGACGGATTTAGCTCCTACAATGAGCAGTTCTTC; CDR3 protein: CASSQDGFSSYNEQFF
J gene: TRBJ2-5; V gene: TRBV20-1; D gene: -; clone size: few; CDR3 DNA: TGCAGTGCTCTAAGGCCCTCCGGCGGGAAAGGGGCAGAGACCCAGTACTTC; CDR3 protein: CSALRPSGGKGAETQYF
J gene: TRBJ2-3; V gene: TRBV7-2; D gene: TRBD1; clone size: many; CDR3 DNA: TGTGCCAGCAGCTTAGTTGGGACAGGGGCAACAGATACGCAGTATTTT; CDR3 protein: CASSLVGTGATDTQYF
J gene: TRBJ2-2; V gene: TRBV2; D gene: -; clone size: -; CDR3 DNA: TGTGCCAGCAGACGGACATTCAACACCGGGGAGCTGTTTTTT; CDR3 protein: CASRRTFNTGELFF
J gene: TRBJ1-4; V gene: TRBV4-1; D gene: -; clone size: few; CDR3 DNA: TGCGCCAGCAGCCTCGGAGGACTTATCGGGGAAAAACTGTTTTTT; CDR3 protein: CASSLGGLIGEKLFF
J gene: TRBJ1-2; V gene: TRBV20-1; D gene: -; clone size: few; CDR3 DNA: TGCAGCGGGGGCTATGGCTACACCTTC; CDR3 protein: CSGGYGYTF
J gene: TRBJ1-6; V gene: TRBV7-2; D gene: TRBD1; clone size: -; CDR3 DNA: TGTGCCAGCAGCCGACAGACAGGGCGAAGGGATTCACCCCTCCACTTT; CDR3 protein: CASSRQTGRRDSPLHF
J gene: TRBJ2-3; V gene: TRBV5-6; D gene: TRBD1; clone size: -; CDR3 DNA: TGTGCCAGCAGTGTTGGGACAGGGAGAGCAGATACGCAGTATTTT; CDR3 protein: CASSVGTGRADTQYF
J gene: TRBJ2-3; V gene: TRBV12-3/TRBV12-4; D gene: TRBD1; clone size: -; CDR3 DNA: TGTGCCAGCAGCCAGGGGACAGGGGGCGCGGTAGATACGCAGTATTTT; CDR3 protein: CASSQGTGGAVDTQYF
J gene: TRBJ2-3; V gene: TRBV15; D gene: TRBD1; clone size: few; CDR3 DNA: TGTGCCACCAGCAGAGGCGCCGGGACAGGGCCTTCAGATACGCAGTATTTT; CDR3 protein: CATSRGAGTGPSDTQYF
J gene: TRBJ1-6; V gene: TRBV20-1; D gene: TRBD1; clone size: -; CDR3 DNA: TGCAGTGCGTCGGGACAGGGAGTTTCACCCCTCCACTTT; CDR3 protein: CSASGQGVSPLHF
J gene: TRBJ1-2; V gene: TRBV15; D gene: -; clone size: -; CDR3 DNA: TGTGCCACCAGCAGGGACGTCGCGGCTAACTATGGCTACACCTTC; CDR3 protein: CATSRDVAANYGYTF
J gene: TRBJ1-6; V gene: TRBV4-2; D gene: -; clone size: few; CDR3 DNA: TGTGCCAGCAGCCACCTCATGAGGGTGTCGTATAATTCACCCCTCCACTTT; CDR3 protein: CASSHLMRVSYNSPLHF
J gene: TRBJ2-1; V gene: TRBV11-3; D gene: TRBD2; clone size: -; CDR3 DNA: TGTGCCAGCAGCAGAGGCCTTGGGGGAGGGCCCAATGAGCAGTTCTTC; CDR3 protein: CASSRGLGGGPNEQFF
J gene: TRBJ2-2; V gene: TRBV14; D gene: -; clone size: many; CDR3 DNA: TGTGCCAGCAGCCCGTCTGCGCAGGTCCTTAACACCGGGGAGCTGTTTTTT; CDR3 protein: CASSPSAQVLNTGELFF
J gene: TRBJ2-1; V gene: TRBV20-1; D gene: -; clone size: few; CDR3 DNA: TGCAGTGCTAGGGGGGATTTAGATCGGCCCAATGAGCAGTTCTTC; CDR3 protein: CSARGDLDRPNEQFF
J gene: TRBJ2-5; V gene: TRBV20-1; D gene: TRBD1; clone size: -; CDR3 DNA: TGCAGTCCCGGGACAGGACAAGAGACCCAGTACTTC; CDR3 protein: CSPGTGQETQYF
J gene: TRBJ1-6; V gene: TRBV20-1; D gene: -; clone size: few; CDR3 DNA: TGCAGTGCTAGACCATCGACGGCCGTGAATACCCTCCACTTT; CDR3 protein: CSARPSTAVNTLHF
J gene: TRBJ2-1; V gene: TRBV10-3; D gene: TRBD2; clone size: many; CDR3 DNA: TGTGCCATCACGAATAGCGGGAGGAATTACAATGAGCAGTTCTTC; CDR3 protein: CAITNSGRNYNEQFF
J gene: TRBJ2-3; V gene: TRBV20-1; D gene: -; clone size: -; CDR3 DNA: TGCAGCGGTGTGGTGGGAGTCAGCACAGATACGCAGTATTTT; CDR3 protein: CSGVVGVSTDTQYF
J gene: TRBJ2-1; V gene: TRBV5-1; D gene: TRBD2; clone size: many; CDR3 DNA: TGCGCCAGCAGCTTTGGCGGGAGGTACAATGAGCAGTTCTTC; CDR3 protein: CASSFGGRYNEQFF
J gene: TRBJ2-1; V gene: TRBV20-1; D gene: TRBD2; clone size: -; CDR3 DNA: TGCAGTGCTAGGATACCGATTGGCGGGAGGGCCCCCAATGAGCAGTTCTTC; CDR3 protein: CSARIPIGGRAPNEQFF
J gene: TRBJ2-6; V gene: TRBV19; D gene: -; clone size: -; CDR3 DNA: TGTGCCAGTAGTAGATCCGGGAGATCTGGGGCCAACGTCCTGACTTTC; CDR3 protein: CASSRSGRSGANVLTF
J gene: TRBJ1-2; V gene: TRBV4-1; D gene: -; clone size: few; CDR3 DNA: TGCGCCAGCAGCCAAACAGCCACTCGGGATGGCTACACCTTC; CDR3 protein: CASSQTATRDGYTF
J gene: TRBJ2-5; V gene: TRBV5-1; D gene: TRBD2; clone size: -; CDR3 DNA: TGCGCCAGCAGCCCCCGAGCCACTAGCGGGAGTATGGGAGAGACCCAGTACTTC; CDR3 protein: CASSPRATSGSMGETQYF
J gene: TRBJ2-3; V gene: TRBV24-1; D gene: -; clone size: few; CDR3 DNA: TGTGCCACCATGGGGGAGGATCGTACGCAGTATTTT; CDR3 protein: CATMGEDRTQYF
J gene: TRBJ2-1; V gene: TRBV30; D gene: TRBD2; clone size: -; CDR3 DNA: TGTGCCTGGAGTGTCCGGGAGGGCCGGAATGAGCAGTTCTTC; CDR3 protein: CAWSVREGRNEQFF
J gene: TRBJ1-4; V gene: TRBV12-3/TRBV12-4; D gene: -; clone size: few; CDR3 DNA: TGTGCCAGCACGGCGGAGAATAATGAAAAACTGTTTTTT; CDR3 protein: CASTAENNEKLFF
J gene: TRBJ1-2; V gene: TRBV12-3/TRBV12-4; D gene: -; clone size: many; CDR3 DNA: TGTGCCAGCAGCCCCGGGGTCTATGGCTACACCTTC; CDR3 protein: CASSPGVYGYTF
J gene: TRBJ2-1; V gene: TRBV5-1; D gene: TRBD2; clone size: many; CDR3 DNA: TGCGCCAGCAGTACGGGAGGAAGCAATGAGCAGTTCTTC; CDR3 protein: CASSTGGSNEQFF
J gene: TRBJ2-2; V gene: TRBV5-1; D gene: TRBD2; clone size: few; CDR3 DNA: TGCGCCAGCAGCCCCTCCAGCGGGAGGGCCGACACCGGGGAGCTGTTTTTT; CDR3 protein: CASSPSSGRADTGELFF
J gene: TRBJ1-3; V gene: TRBV7-9; D gene: -; clone size: -; CDR3 DNA: TGTGCCAGCAGCTACCCAGGGGCTGCTGGAAACACCATATATTTT; CDR3 protein: CASSYPGAAGNTIYF
J gene: TRBJ2-3; V gene: TRBV7-8; D gene: -; clone size: -; CDR3 DNA: TGTGCCAGCATTCTGGCGGGATCAGATACGCAGTATTTT; CDR3 protein: CASILAGSDTQYF
J gene: TRBJ2-2; V gene: TRBV25-1; D gene: -; clone size: few; CDR3 DNA: TGTGCCAGCAGTGAATGGCCAGGGGACCCCACCGGGGAGCTGTTTTTT; CDR3 protein: CASSEWPGDPTGELFF
J gene: TRBJ2-5; V gene: TRBV4-2; D gene: TRBD2; clone size: -; CDR3 DNA: TGTGCCAGCAGCCAAGTGGGGCTAGCGGGAGTAGTTGGCCAAGAGACCCAGTACTTC; CDR3 protein: CASSQVGLAGVVGQETQYF
J gene: TRBJ2-3; V gene: TRBV2; D gene: -; clone size: -; CDR3 DNA: TGTGCCAGCAGTGAAAGGGCAGGGGATACGCAGTATTTT; CDR3 protein: CASSERAGDTQYF
J gene: TRBJ2-7; V gene: TRBV20-1; D gene: -; clone size: -; CDR3 DNA: TGCAGTGCTAGAGATTTGGCTGGGGGACATTTATACGAGCAGTACTTC; CDR3 protein: CSARDLAGGHLYEQYF